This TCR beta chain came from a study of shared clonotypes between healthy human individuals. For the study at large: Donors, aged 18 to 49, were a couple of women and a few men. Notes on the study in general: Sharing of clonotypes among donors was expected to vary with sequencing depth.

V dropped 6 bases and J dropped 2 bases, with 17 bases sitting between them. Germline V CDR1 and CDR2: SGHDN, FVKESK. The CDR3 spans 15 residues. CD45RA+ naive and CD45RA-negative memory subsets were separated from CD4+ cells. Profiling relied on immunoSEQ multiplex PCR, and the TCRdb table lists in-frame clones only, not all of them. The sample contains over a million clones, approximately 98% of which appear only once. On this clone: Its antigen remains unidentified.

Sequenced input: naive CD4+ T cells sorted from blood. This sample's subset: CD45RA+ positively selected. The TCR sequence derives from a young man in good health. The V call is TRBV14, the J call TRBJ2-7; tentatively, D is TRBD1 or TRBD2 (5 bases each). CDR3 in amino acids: CASSPIRGRAYEQYF. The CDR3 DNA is TGTGCCAGCAGTCCCATCCGGGGACGGGCCTACGAGCAGTACTTC.